This TCR beta chain was identified during a study of blood T cell repertoires in COVID-19. Study context: Both acute and convalescent COVID-19 samples were obtained from the United States, Italy and Spain.

Authors' processing steps: Amplification with reference gene primers provided the estimates of nucleated cell counts. The data were produced by immunoSEQ multiplex PCR, yet TCRdb's version contains in-frame clones alone and is incomplete. V and J calls and clone size come straight from that table; D and trimming were deduced from the DNA. This table holds about 230,000 clones, more than 65% found once. The CDR3 consists of 21 residues. V trimming: 2 bases; J trimming: 1 base; junction bases outside the gene matches: 15. The germline gives CDR1 SQVTM, CDR2 ANQGSEA. This clonotype was obtained from a man between 50 and 59 years old with active or convalescent COVID-19. The sample taken for sequencing was peripheral blood. The chain couples TRBV29-1 to TRBJ2-6; 12 bases line up with TRBD1. The CDR3 protein is CSVETEGQGAFQLSGANVLTF. The CDR3 DNA reads as TGCAGCGTTGAAACTGAGGGACAGGGGGCCTTTCAATTATCTGGGGCCAACGTCCTGACTTTC.